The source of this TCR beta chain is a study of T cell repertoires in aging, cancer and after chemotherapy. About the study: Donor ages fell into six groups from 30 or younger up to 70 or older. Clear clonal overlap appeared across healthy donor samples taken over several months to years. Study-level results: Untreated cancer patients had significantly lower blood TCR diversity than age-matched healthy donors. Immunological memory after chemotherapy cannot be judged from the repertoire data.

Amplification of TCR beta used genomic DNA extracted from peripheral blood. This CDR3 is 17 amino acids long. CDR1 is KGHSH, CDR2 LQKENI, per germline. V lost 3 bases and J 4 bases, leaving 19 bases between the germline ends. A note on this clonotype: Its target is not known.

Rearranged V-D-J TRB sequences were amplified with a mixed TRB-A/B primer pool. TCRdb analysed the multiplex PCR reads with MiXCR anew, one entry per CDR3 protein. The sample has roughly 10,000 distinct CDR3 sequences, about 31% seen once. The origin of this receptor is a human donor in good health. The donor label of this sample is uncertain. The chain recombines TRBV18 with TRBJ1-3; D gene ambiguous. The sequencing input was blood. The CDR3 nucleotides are TGTGCCAGCTCACCCCCGGGCCTGCAAGCGCCAGGAAACACCATATATTTT. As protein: CASSPPGLQAPGNTIYF.